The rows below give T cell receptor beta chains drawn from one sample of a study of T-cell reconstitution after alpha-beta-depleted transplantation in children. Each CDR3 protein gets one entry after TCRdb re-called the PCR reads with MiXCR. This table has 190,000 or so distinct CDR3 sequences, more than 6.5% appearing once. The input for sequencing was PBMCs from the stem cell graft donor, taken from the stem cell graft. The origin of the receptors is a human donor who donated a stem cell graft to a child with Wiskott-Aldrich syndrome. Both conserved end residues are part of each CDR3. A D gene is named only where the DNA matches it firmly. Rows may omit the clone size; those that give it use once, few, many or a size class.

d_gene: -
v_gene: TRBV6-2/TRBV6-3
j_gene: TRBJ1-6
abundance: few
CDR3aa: CASSRDNNSPLHF
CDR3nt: TGTGCCAGCAGTCGGGACAACAATTCACCCCTCCACTTT

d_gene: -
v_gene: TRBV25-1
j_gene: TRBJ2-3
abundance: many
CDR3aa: CASSEYTSYTDTQYF
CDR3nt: TGTGCCAGCAGTGAATACACTTCCTACACAGATACGCAGTATTTT

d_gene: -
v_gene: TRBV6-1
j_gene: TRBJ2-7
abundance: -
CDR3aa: CASSEGYTYEQYF
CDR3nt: TGTGCCAGCAGTGAAGGGTACACCTACGAGCAGTACTTC

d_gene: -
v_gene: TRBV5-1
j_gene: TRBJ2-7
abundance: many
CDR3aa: CASSLEVSYEQYF
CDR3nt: TGTGCCAGCAGCCTAGAGGTCTCCTACGAGCAGTACTTC

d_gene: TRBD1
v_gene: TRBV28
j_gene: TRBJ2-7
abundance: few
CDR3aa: CASSQPGQGDEQYF
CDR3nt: TGTGCCAGCAGTCAACCGGGACAGGGGGACGAGCAGTACTTC

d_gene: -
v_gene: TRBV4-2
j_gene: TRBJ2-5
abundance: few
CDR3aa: CASSQGEPPETQYF
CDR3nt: TGTGCCAGCAGCCAAGGCGAGCCCCCAGAGACCCAGTACTTC

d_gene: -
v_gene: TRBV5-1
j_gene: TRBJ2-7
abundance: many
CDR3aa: CASSPTPGGDEQYF
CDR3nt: TGCGCCAGCAGCCCTACGCCGGGGGGCGACGAGCAGTACTTC

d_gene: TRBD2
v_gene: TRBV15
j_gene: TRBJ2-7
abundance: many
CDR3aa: CATSREAGIREQYF
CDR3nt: TGTGCCACCAGCAGAGAAGCGGGAATACGCGAGCAGTACTTC

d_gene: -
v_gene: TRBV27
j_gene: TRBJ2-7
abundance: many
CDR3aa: CASSHGTGRTYEQYF
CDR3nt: TGTGCCAGCAGTCATGGGACGGGGAGAACCTACGAGCAGTACTTC

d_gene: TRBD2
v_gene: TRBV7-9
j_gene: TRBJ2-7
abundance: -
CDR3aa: CASSFTPGGRYTYEQYF
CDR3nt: TGTGCCAGCAGCTTTACCCCAGGCGGGAGGTACACCTACGAGCAGTACTTC

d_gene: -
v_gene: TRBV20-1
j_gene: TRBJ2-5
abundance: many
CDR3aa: CSARLQETQYF
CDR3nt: TGCAGTGCTAGACTCCAAGAGACCCAGTACTTC

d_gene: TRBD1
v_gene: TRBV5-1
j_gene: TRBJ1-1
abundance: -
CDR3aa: CASSSPPGQGVMKNTEAFF
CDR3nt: TGCGCCAGCAGCTCACCTCCGGGACAGGGGGTAATGAAGAACACTGAAGCTTTCTTT

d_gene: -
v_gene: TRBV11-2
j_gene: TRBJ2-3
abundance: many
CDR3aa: CASRRLGTDTQYF
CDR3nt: TGTGCCAGCAGGAGGTTAGGCACAGATACGCAGTATTTT

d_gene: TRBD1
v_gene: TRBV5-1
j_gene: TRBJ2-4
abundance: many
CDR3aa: CASSSTGGKGIQYF
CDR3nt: TGCGCCAGCAGCAGCACAGGGGGCAAGGGCATTCAGTACTTC

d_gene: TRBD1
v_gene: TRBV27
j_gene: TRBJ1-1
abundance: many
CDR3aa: CASKPGQGAEAFF
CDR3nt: TGTGCCAGCAAACCAGGACAGGGGGCTGAAGCTTTCTTT

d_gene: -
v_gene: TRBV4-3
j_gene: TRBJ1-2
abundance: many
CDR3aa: CASSQGQEINYGYTF
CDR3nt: TGCGCCAGCAGCCAAGGGCAGGAGATCAACTATGGCTACACCTTC

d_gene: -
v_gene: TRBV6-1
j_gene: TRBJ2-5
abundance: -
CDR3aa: CASYPAGTQETQYF
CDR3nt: TGTGCCAGCTACCCAGCCGGGACTCAAGAGACCCAGTACTTC

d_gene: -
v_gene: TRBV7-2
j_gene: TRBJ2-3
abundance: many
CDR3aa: CASSLFFRGDDTDTQYF
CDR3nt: TGTGCCAGCAGCTTATTTTTCAGGGGGGATGATACAGATACGCAGTATTTT

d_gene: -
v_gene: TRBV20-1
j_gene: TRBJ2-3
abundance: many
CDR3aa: CSARLTGRSGAGNTDTQYF
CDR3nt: TGCAGTGCTAGGTTGACAGGCCGGAGCGGGGCCGGAAACACAGATACGCAGTATTTT

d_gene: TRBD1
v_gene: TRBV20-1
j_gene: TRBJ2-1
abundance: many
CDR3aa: CSATPRDSGEQFF
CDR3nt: TGCAGTGCTACCCCGAGGGACAGCGGCGAGCAGTTCTTC

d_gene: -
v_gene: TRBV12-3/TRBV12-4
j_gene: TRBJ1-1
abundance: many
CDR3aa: CASSFGQGSTEAFF
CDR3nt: TGTGCCAGCAGTTTTGGCCAGGGGAGCACTGAAGCTTTCTTT

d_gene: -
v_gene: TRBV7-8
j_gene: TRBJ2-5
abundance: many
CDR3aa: CASTFSWDTITQYF
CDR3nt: TGTGCCAGCACCTTTTCATGGGACACGATTACCCAGTACTTC

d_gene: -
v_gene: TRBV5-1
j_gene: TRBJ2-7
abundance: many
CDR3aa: CASSVSTANYEQYF
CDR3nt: TGCGCCAGCAGCGTATCGACAGCAAACTACGAGCAGTACTTC

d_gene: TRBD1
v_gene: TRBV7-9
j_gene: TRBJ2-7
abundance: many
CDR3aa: CASSLSPGGYEQYF
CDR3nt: TGTGCCAGCAGCTTAAGTCCAGGGGGTTACGAGCAGTACTTC

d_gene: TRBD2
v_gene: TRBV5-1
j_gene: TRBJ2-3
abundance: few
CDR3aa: CASSPLSSGVAPTDTQYF
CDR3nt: TGCGCCAGCAGCCCCTTATCTAGCGGGGTAGCCCCTACAGATACGCAGTATTTT

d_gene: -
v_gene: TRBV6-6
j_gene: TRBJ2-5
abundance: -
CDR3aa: CATIYQETQYF
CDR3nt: TGTGCCACGATATACCAAGAGACCCAGTACTTC

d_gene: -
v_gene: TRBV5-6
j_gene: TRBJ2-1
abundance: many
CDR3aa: CASSLIGERRGNEQFF
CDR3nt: TGTGCCAGCAGCTTGATTGGTGAGCGGAGGGGCAATGAGCAGTTCTTC

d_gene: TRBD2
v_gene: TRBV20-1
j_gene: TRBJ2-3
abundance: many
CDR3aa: CSAEGLAETSTDTQYF
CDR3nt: TGCAGTGCAGAAGGACTAGCGGAAACTAGCACAGATACGCAGTATTTT

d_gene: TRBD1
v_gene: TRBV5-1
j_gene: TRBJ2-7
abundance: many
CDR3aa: CASSLVGQGEYEQYF
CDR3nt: TGCGCCAGCAGCTTGGTGGGACAGGGAGAGTACGAGCAGTACTTC

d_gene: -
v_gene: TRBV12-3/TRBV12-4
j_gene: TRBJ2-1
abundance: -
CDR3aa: CASSFWGRINNEQFF
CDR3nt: TGTGCCAGCAGTTTCTGGGGACGCATTAACAATGAGCAGTTCTTC

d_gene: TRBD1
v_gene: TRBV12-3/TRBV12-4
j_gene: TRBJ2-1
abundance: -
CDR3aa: CASSLGTGGFSYNEQFF
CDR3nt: TGTGCCAGCAGTTTAGGGACAGGGGGTTTCTCCTACAATGAGCAGTTCTTC

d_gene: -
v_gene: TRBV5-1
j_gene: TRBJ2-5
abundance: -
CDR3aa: CASSLFGEETQYF
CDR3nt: TGCGCCAGCAGCTTGTTCGGTGAAGAGACCCAGTACTTC

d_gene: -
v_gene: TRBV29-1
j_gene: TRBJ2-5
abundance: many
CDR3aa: CSVDEKGWETQYF
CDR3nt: TGCAGCGTTGACGAAAAGGGATGGGAGACCCAGTACTTC

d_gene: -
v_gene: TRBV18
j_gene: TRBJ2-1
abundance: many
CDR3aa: CASSMNEQFF
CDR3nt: TGTGCCAGCTCGATGAATGAGCAGTTCTTC

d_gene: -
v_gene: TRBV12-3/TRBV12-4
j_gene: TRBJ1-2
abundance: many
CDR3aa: CASSSGGIPLRWTF
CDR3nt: TGTGCCAGCAGCTCGGGGGGGATCCCACTTCGTTGGACCTTC

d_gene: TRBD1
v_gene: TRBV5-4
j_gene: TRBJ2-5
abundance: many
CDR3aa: CASRAVTGGAETQYF
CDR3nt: TGTGCCAGCAGGGCCGTAACAGGGGGCGCCGAGACCCAGTACTTC

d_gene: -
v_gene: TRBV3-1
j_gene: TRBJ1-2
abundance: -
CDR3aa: CASSPSSPGGYTF
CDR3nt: TGTGCCAGCAGCCCGTCCTCCCCGGGCGGCTACACCTTC

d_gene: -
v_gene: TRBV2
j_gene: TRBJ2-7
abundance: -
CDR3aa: CASSRDRGASEQYF
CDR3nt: TGTGCCAGCAGCCGAGATAGGGGCGCAAGCGAGCAGTACTTC

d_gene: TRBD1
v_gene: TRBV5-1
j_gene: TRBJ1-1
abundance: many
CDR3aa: CASSSEQGVTEAFF
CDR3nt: TGCGCCAGCAGCTCTGAACAGGGGGTCACTGAAGCTTTCTTT

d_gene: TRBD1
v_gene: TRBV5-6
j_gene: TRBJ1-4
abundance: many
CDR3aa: CASSRRRGRRNEKLFF
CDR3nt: TGTGCCAGCAGCCGGAGGAGGGGGCGACGGAATGAAAAACTGTTTTTT

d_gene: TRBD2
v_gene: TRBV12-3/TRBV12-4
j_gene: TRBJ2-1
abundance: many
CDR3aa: CASSLGTSGGEQFF
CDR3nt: TGTGCCAGCAGTTTAGGGACTAGCGGGGGGGAGCAGTTCTTC

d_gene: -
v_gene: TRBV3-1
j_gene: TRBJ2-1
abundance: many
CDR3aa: CASSHGQGSPFF
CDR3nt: TGTGCCAGCAGCCACGGACAAGGAAGCCCGTTCTTC